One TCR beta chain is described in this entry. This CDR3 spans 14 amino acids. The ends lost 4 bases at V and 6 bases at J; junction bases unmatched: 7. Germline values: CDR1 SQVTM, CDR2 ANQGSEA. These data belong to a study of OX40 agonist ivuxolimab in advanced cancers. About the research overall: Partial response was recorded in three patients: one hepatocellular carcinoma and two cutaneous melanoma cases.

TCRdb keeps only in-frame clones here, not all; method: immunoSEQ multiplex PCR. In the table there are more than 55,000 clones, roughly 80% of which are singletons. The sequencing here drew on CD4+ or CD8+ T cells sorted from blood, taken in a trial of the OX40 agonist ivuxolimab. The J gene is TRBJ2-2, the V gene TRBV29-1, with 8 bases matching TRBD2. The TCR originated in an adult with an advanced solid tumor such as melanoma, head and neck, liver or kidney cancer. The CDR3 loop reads CSVVVAGGAGELFF. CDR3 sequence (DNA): TGCAGCGTTGTCGTTGCGGGAGGCGCCGGGGAGCTGTTTTTT.